This T cell receptor beta chain comes out of a study of human thymus T cells. Sequenced by immunoSEQ multiplex PCR; TCRdb stores in-frame clones only, minus some. The sample lists about 78,000 clones, around 96% occurring once. About this clone itself: Its matching antigen is unknown.

Resections were taken during corrective heart surgery, and the thymus tissue came from these. Serving as donors were healthy Finnish infants, each of whom was having open corrective surgery for congenital heart defects. V lost 7 bases to trimming and J lost 10 bases, with 23 bases between them. The germline gives CDR1 GTSNPN, CDR2 SVGIG (reference sequence). The CDR3 totals 14 residues. Overall study findings and caveats: What appeared biased in thymic and blood repertoires was the usage of V and J genes. Related research described strongly overlapping thymic repertoires in unrelated people.

The chain recombines TRBV30 with TRBJ2-1, with D possibly matching TRBD2 (5 bases). The sequenced material came from thymus tissue. This clonotype was obtained from a boy younger than two with a congenital heart defect but otherwise immunologically healthy. The CDR3 loop reads CALRREIREGEQFF. DNA for the CDR3: TGTGCCTTACGAAGGGAGATACGAGAGGGAGAGCAGTTCTTC. Together with reference TRBV30 and TRBJ2-1, the CDR3 gives the full variable domain: SQTIHQWPATLVQPVGSPLSLECTVEGTSNPNLYWYRQAAGRGLQLLFYSVGIGQISSEVPQNLSASRPQDRQFILSSKKLLLSDSGFYLCALRREIREGEQFFGPGTRLTVL.